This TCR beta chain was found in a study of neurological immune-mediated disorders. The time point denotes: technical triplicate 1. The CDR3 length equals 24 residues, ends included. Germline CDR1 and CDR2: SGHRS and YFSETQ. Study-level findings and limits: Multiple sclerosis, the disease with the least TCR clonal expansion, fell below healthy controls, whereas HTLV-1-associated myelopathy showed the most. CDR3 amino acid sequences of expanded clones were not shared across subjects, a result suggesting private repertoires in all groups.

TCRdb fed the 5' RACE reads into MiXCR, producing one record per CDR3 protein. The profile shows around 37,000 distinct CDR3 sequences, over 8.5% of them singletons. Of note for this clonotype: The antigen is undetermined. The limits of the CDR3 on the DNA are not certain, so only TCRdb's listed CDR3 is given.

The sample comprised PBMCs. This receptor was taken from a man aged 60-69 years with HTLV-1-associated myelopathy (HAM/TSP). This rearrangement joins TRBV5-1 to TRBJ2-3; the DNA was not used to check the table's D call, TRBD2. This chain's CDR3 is CASSFYICSARGSGRAGGTDTQYF.